What follows are 2 T cell receptor beta chains derived from one specimen sequenced in a study of regulatory T cells in long-lasting Graves disease. Arm-PCR with iRepertoire HTBI primers amplified the CDR3 regions for these TCR beta libraries. TCRdb re-called the multiplex PCR reads with MiXCR, one entry per CDR3 protein. The sample shows roughly 610,000 distinct CDR3 sequences, around 15% of them seen only once. Time point: newly diagnosed GD, antithyroid drugs for less than 3 months. From PBMCs, RNA was extracted and then used to make the TCR library. The same sample was also used in a study of T cells in Graves' hyperthyroidism and ophthalmopathy.

The material was peripheral blood mononuclear cells (PBMCs), obtained at new diagnosis, from a patient treated with antithyroid drugs. These receptors originate from a man aged 18 to 30 with Graves disease.

The J gene is TRBJ2-1, the V gene TRBV6-2 or TRBV6-3, with TRBD1 identical over 7 bases. Unmatched junction bases numbered 5, after V lost 5 bases and J lost 4 bases. Germline V lookup: CDR1 MNHEY, CDR2 SVGEGT. The CDR3 consists of 14 residues. CDR3 coding DNA: TGTGCCAGCAGTACAGGGGATCCTTACAATGAGCAGTTCTTC. It specifies CASSTGDPYNEQFF.

The chain links TRBV6-2 or TRBV6-3 to TRBJ2-3; 7 bases are a match to TRBD2. The CDR3 sequence is 13 residues long. V was clipped by 5 bases and J by 7 bases; unmatched bases: 6. Germline V gene data show CDR1 as MNHEY and CDR2 as SVGEGT. CDR3 DNA sequence: TGTGCCAGCAGTGCGGGAGATGGGTATACGCAGTATTTT. Protein sequence: CASSAGDGYTQYF.